This T cell receptor beta chain emerged from a study of shared clonotypes between healthy human individuals. Some clones are missing from TCRdb's copy, which holds only in-frame ones; the method was immunoSEQ multiplex PCR. The table lists about 680,000 clones, approximately 79% of them singletons. The CDR3 has 16 residues. The germline V gene encodes CDR1 SGHRS and CDR2 YFSETQ. Trimming left V 3 bases short and J 2 bases short, with 17 bases between. V is TRBV5-1 and J is TRBJ2-5; D unresolved. This TCR came from a woman aged 25-40 years in good health. Sequenced material: memory CD4+ T cells sorted from blood. The subset: CD45RA-negative fraction. The DNA of the CDR3 is TGCGCCAGCAGCTCTGGAGTCGTGGGCTTACAAGAGACCCAGTACTTC. As protein: CASSSGVVGLQETQYF.